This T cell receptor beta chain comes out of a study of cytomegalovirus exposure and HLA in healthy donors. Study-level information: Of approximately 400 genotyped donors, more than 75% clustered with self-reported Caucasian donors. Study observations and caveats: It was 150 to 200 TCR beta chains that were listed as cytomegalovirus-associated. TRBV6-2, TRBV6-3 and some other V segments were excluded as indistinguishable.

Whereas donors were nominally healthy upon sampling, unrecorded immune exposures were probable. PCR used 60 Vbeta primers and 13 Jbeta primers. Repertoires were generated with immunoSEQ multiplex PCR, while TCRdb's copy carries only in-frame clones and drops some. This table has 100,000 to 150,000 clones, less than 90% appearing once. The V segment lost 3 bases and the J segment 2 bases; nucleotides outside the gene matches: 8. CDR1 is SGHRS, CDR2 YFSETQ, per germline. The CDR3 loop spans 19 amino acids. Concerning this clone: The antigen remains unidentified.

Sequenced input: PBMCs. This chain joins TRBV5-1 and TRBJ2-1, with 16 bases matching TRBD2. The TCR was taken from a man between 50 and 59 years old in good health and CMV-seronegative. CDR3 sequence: CASSSAGLAGGLTYNEQFF. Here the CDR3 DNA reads TGCGCCAGCAGCTCGGCGGGACTAGCGGGGGGGCTGACCTACAATGAGCAGTTCTTC.